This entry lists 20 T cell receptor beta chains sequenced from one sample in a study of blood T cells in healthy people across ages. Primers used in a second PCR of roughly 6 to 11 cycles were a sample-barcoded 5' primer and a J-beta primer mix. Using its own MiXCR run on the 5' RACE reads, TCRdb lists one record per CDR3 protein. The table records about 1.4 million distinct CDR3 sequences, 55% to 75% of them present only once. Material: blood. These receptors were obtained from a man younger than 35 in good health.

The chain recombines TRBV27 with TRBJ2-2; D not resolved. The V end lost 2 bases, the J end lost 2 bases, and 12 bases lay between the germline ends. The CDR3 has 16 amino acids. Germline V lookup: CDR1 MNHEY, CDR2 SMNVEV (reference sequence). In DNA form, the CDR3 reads TGTGCCAGCAGTTTACTAGTCGCTTTCAACACCGGGGAGCTGTTTTTT. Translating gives CASSLLVAFNTGELFF.

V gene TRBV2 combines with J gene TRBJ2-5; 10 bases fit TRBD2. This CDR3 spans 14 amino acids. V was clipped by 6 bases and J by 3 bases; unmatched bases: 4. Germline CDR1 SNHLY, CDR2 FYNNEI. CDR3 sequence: CASRAGLAEETQYF. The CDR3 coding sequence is TGTGCCAGCAGGGCCGGACTAGCGGAAGAGACCCAGTACTTC.

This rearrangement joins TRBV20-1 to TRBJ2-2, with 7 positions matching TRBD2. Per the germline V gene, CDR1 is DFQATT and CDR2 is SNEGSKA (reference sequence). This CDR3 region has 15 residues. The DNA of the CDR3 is TGCAGCGCTTTTCTTAGCGGGTCGAACACCGGGGAGCTGTTTTTT. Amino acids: CSAFLSGSNTGELFF.

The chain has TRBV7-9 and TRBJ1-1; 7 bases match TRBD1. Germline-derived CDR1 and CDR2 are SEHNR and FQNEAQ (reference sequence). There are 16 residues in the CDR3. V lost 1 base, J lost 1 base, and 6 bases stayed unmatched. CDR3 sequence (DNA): TGTGCCAGCAGCTTAGTTGCGGGACAGCCGAACACTGAAGCTTTCTTT. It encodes CASSLVAGQPNTEAFF.

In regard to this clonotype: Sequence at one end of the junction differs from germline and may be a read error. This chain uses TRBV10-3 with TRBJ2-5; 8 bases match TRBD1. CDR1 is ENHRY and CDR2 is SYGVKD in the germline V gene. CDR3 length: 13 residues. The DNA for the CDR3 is TGTGCCATCAGGGACAGGGCCCGAGAGGCCCAGTACTTC. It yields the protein CAIRDRAREAQYF.

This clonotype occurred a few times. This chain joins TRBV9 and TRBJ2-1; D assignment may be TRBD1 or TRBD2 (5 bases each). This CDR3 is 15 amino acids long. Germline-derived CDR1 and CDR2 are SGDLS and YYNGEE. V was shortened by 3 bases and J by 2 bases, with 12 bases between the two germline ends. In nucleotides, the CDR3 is TGTGCCAGCAGCGCTTGGGACGGGGCCTACAATGAGCAGTTCTTC. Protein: CASSAWDGAYNEQFF.

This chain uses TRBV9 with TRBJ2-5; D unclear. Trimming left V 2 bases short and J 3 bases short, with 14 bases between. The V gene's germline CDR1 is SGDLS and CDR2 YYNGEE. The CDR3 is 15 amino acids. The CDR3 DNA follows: TGTGCCAGCAGCGTCGAGCCTTTTTCGAAAGAGACCCAGTACTTC. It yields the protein CASSVEPFSKETQYF.

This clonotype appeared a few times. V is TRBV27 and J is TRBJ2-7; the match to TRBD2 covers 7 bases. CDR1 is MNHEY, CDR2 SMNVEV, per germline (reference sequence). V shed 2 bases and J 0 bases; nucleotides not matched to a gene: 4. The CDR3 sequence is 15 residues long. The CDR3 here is CASSLIPSGSYEQYF. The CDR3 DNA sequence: TGTGCCAGCAGTTTAATCCCTAGCGGCTCCTACGAGCAGTACTTC.

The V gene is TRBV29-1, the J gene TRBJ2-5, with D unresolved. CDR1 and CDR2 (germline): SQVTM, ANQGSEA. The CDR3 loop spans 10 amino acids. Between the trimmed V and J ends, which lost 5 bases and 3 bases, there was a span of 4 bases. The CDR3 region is CSVMEETQYF. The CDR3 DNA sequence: TGCAGCGTTATGGAAGAGACCCAGTACTTC.

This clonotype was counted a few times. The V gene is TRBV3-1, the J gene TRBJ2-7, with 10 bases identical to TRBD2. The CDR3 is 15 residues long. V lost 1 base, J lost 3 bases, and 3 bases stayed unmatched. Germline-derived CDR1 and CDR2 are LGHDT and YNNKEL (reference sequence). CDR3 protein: CASSQVTSGYYEQYF. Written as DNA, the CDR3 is TGTGCCAGCAGCCAAGTGACTAGCGGGTACTACGAGCAGTACTTC.

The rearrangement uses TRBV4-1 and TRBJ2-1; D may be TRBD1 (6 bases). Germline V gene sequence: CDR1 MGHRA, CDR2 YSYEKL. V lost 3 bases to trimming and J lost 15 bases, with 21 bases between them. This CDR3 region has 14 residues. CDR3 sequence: CASSQVFREQGRFF. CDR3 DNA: TGCGCCAGCAGCCAGGTCTTCAGGGAACAGGGTAGGTTCTTC.

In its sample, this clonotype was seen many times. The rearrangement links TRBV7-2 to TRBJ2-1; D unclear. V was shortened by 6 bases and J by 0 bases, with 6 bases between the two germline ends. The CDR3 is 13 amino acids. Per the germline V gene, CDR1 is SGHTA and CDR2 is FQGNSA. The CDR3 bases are TGTGCCAGCAGGCCAAACTCCTACAATGAGCAGTTCTTC. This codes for CASRPNSYNEQFF.

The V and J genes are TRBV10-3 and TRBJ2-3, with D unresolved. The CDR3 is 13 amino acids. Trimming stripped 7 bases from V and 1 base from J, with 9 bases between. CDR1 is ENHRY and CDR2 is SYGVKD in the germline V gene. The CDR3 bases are TGTGCCATCATTTCAAGGGGCACAGATACGCAGTATTTT. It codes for CAIISRGTDTQYF.

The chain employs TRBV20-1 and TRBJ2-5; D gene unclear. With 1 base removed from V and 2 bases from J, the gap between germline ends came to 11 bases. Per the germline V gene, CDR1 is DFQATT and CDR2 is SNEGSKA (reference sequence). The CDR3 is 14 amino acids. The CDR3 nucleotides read TGCAGTGCTAGAGTTCCCCGGATGCAAGAGACCCAGTACTTC. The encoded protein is CSARVPRMQETQYF.

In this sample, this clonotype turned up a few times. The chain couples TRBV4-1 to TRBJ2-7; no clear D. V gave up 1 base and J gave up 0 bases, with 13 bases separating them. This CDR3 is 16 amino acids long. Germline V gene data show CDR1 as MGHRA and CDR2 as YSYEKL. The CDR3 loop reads CASSQGATLSSYEQYF. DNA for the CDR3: TGCGCCAGCAGCCAAGGGGCGACATTGAGCTCCTACGAGCAGTACTTC.

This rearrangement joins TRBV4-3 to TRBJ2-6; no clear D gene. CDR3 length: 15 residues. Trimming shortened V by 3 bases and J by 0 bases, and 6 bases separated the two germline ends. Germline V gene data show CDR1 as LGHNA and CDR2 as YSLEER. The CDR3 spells CASSHVSSGANVLTF. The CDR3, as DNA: TGCGCCAGCAGCCACGTTTCCTCTGGGGCCAACGTCCTGACTTTC.

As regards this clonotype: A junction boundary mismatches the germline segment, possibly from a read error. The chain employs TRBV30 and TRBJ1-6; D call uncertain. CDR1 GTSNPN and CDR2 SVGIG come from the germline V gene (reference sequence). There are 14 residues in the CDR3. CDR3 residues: CAWSGLIKDSPPHF. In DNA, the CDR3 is TGTGCCTGGTCTGGACTTATCAAAGATTCACCCCCCCACTTT.

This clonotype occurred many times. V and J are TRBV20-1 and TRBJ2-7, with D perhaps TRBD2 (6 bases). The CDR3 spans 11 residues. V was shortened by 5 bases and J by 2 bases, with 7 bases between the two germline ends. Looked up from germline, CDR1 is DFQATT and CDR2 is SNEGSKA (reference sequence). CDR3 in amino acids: CSARLAYEQYF. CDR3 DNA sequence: TGCAGTGCTCGACTAGCCTACGAGCAGTACTTC.

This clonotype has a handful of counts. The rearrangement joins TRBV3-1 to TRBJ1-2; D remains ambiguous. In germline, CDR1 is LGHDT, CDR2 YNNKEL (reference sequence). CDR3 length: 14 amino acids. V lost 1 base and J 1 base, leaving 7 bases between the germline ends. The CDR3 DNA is TGTGCCAGCAGCCAAGGAGGCAGTAACTATGGCTACACCTTC. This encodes CASSQGGSNYGYTF.

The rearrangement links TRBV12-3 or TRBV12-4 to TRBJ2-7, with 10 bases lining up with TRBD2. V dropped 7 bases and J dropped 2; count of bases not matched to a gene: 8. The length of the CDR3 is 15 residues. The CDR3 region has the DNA TGTGCCAGCACCTCTAGCGGGAGTCCTACCTACGAGCAGTACTTC. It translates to CASTSSGSPTYEQYF.